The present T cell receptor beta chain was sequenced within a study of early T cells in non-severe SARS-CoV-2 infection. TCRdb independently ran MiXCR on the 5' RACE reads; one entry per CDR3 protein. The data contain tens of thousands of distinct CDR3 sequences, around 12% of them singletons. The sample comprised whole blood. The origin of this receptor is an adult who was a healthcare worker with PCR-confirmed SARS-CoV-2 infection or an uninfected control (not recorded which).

The CDR3 region has the DNA TGCGCCAGCAGCCAAGGACTAGCGGGAGAGGGCGGGCAGTACTTC. Its translation is CASSQGLAGEGGQYF. V and J are TRBV4-3 and TRBJ2-7; 12 bases are shared with TRBD2. CDR3 length: 15 amino acids. The V gene's germline CDR1 is LGHNA and CDR2 YSLEER. V was clipped by 1 base and J by 9 bases; unmatched bases: 7.